These T cell receptor beta chains were read from a single sample in a study of CD8 T cells in Susac syndrome. TCRdb re-analysed the immunoSEQ multiplex PCR reads in MiXCR, keeping a single row per CDR3 protein. Of about 1,700 distinct CDR3 sequences listed, over 60% were seen once; the top ten hold about a sixth. Sequenced input: CD8+ TEMRA cells from PBMCs. The receptor set was obtained from a human donor with Susac syndrome. CDR3s include the opening cysteine and the closing phenylalanine or tryptophan. A D gene is named only where the DNA matches it firmly. Size is omitted from some rows. Given values are once, few, many or a class for expanded clones.

clone_size	v_call	j_call	d_call	cdr3_nt	cdr3_aa
NA	TRBV19	TRBJ1-1	NA	TGTGCCAGTAGTGTATTCTCGGTACAGGGCGACACTGAAGCTTTCTTT	CASSVFSVQGDTEAFF
NA	TRBV4-3	TRBJ1-4	NA	TGCGCCAGCAGCCAAGTCCCAGGTCCAACTAATGAAAAACTGTTTTTT	CASSQVPGPTNEKLFF
NA	TRBV19	TRBJ2-1	NA	TGCGCCAGTAGTATAGGGGAGGCTGGGTGGTTCTTC	CASSIGEAGWFF
few	TRBV5-5	TRBJ2-7	NA	TGTGCCAGCAGATACAGGGCCGGTAGCTCCTACGAGCAGTACTTC	CASRYRAGSSYEQYF
few	TRBV19	TRBJ1-1	NA	TGTGCCAGTCTGCGCAGACCGAACACTGAAGCTTTCTTT	CASLRRPNTEAFF
NA	TRBV7-9	TRBJ2-7	NA	TGTGCCAGCAGCTTAGCGCTAGGGAAATTAGATAACGAGCAGTACTTC	CASSLALGKLDNEQYF
large	TRBV4-2	TRBJ2-7	NA	TGTGCCAGCAGCCAAGGGGTGGGCGGGGGCCTCTACGAGCAGTACTTC	CASSQGVGGGLYEQYF
NA	TRBV12-3/TRBV12-4	TRBJ2-2	NA	TGTGCCAGCAGTAAGAACACCGGGGAGCTGTTTTTT	CASSKNTGELFF
NA	TRBV11-2	TRBJ1-4	NA	TGTGCCAGCAGCCCCCCCCAGGCAAAAGCTTCTGAAAAACTGTTTTTT	CASSPPQAKASEKLFF
NA	TRBV12-5	TRBJ2-1	TRBD1	TGTGCTAGTGGTTTCACCGGACAGGGTCTCAATGAGCAGTTCTTC	CASGFTGQGLNEQFF
NA	TRBV10-1	TRBJ2-1	NA	TGCGCCAGCAGTGCGCAGGGCAATGAGCAGTTCTTC	CASSAQGNEQFF
NA	TRBV3-1	TRBJ2-5	NA	TGTGCCAGCAGCCGATTACATGATATAGAAGAGACCCAGTACTTC	CASSRLHDIEETQYF
once	TRBV5-1	TRBJ2-3	TRBD2	TGCGCCAGCAGCCGTGGACTAGCGGGTTACAGCACAGATTCGCAGTTTTTT	CASSRGLAGYSTDSQFF
NA	TRBV9	TRBJ2-1	TRBD2	TGTGCCAGCAGCCTTTCGGGGGGTTCCTACAATGAGCAGTTCTTC	CASSLSGGSYNEQFF
NA	TRBV12-3/TRBV12-4	TRBJ2-3	TRBD1	TGTGCCAGCAGCCAGACAGGGATCGATACGCAGTATTTT	CASSQTGIDTQYF
NA	TRBV24-1	TRBJ1-2	NA	TGTGCCACCAGTGTAGAATATAGTACCAGAAAGAACCATGGCTACACCTTC	CATSVEYSTRKNHGYTF
NA	TRBV5-4	TRBJ1-3	NA	TGTGCCAGCAGACTTAAGGTCTCTGGAAACACCATATATTTT	CASRLKVSGNTIYF
NA	TRBV9	TRBJ2-3	NA	TGTGCCAGCAGCGGAAGGACAGCCGTAGGGAGGACAGATACGCAGTATTTT	CASSGRTAVGRTDTQYF
large	TRBV25-1	TRBJ2-1	NA	TGTGCCAGCAGTGAACCCGACTTCCCTGCCTACAATGAGCAGTTCTTC	CASSEPDFPAYNEQFF
NA	TRBV2	TRBJ2-2	NA	TGTGCCAGCAGTGAGGGGCGGATCTTGCCCGGGGAGCTGTTTTTT	CASSEGRILPGELFF
large	TRBV4-3	TRBJ2-1	NA	TGCGCCAGCAGCCAAGATACGGGTGAGCAGTTCTTC	CASSQDTGEQFF
NA	TRBV11-2	TRBJ1-1	NA	TGTGCCAGCAGCTCAGGAATTGGGAGTGAAGCTTTCTTT	CASSSGIGSEAFF
NA	TRBV30	TRBJ2-4	NA	TGTGCGCACCGGGCCAAAAACATTCAGTACTTC	CAHRAKNIQYF
NA	TRBV27	TRBJ2-3	NA	TGTGCCAGCAGTTTCTACAGCGTCGGCACAGATACGCAGTATTTT	CASSFYSVGTDTQYF
large	TRBV7-3	TRBJ2-2	NA	TGTGCCAGCAGCCCCCCCTCTGGTGTCTCGTGGACCGGGGAGCTGTTTTTT	CASSPPSGVSWTGELFF
NA	TRBV12-5	TRBJ2-1	TRBD1	TGTGCTAGTGGTTCCACCGGACAGGGTCTCAATGAGCAGTTCTTC	CASGSTGQGLNEQFF
large	TRBV5-5	TRBJ2-7	TRBD2	TGTGCCAGCAGCCCCCCGGGGGGGCGGAAGAAGCAGTACTTC	CASSPPGGRKKQYF
NA	TRBV15	TRBJ2-5	TRBD2	TGTGCCACCAGCAGAGGAGGAGCGGGGGGCCAAGAGACCCAGTACTTC	CATSRGGAGGQETQYF
NA	TRBV29-1	TRBJ2-7	NA	TGCAGCGTTCCCGGGACCACGACGCACGAGCAGTACTTC	CSVPGTTTHEQYF
NA	TRBV6-4	TRBJ1-2	TRBD1	TGTGCCAGCAGTGACTCGGAGGGGGCGAATGGTGGCTACACCTTC	CASSDSEGANGGYTF
NA	TRBV4-1	TRBJ2-2	TRBD2	TGCGCCCGCAGCCAGAGGGGCGGGGGGGCCCCGGCGGGGGAGCTGTTTTTT	CARSQRGGGAPAGELFF
NA	TRBV2	TRBJ2-5	NA	TGTGCCAGCAGTGTGTCCGAAGAGACCCAGTACTTC	CASSVSEETQYF
NA	TRBV11-2	TRBJ1-4	NA	TGTTCCAGCAGCCCCCCCCAGGCAGGGTCTAATGAAAAACTGTTTTTT	CSSSPPQAGSNEKLFF
large	TRBV4-3	TRBJ2-3	NA	TGCGCCAGCAGCCAAGATGGGCTAGTTGAGACAGATACGCAGTATTTT	CASSQDGLVETDTQYF
NA	TRBV19	TRBJ2-6	NA	TGTGCCAGTAGTAAAATCAAGACAAATCACAAAAGTCGGGCCAACGTCCTGACTTTC	CASSKIKTNHKSRANVLTF
NA	TRBV4-1	TRBJ1-3	NA	TGCGCCAGCAGCCATCCGGGACCCTCTGGAAACACCATATATTTT	CASSHPGPSGNTIYF
NA	TRBV7-9	TRBJ2-7	TRBD2	TGTGCCAGTCAACTAGCGGGGGGCCAGAGGTCCTACGAGCAGTACTTC	CASQLAGGQRSYEQYF